A single sample gave rise to the 2 T cell receptor beta chains below, sequenced in a study of tissue T cells after allogeneic stem cell transplantation (dated by TCRdb to between 2021 and 2024). Sample time point, as interpreted from the label and publication: mouse harvest day 14 after allogeneic transplant. Mouse grafts consisting of 10^7 T-cell-depleted bone marrow cells combined with 10^6 splenic CD5+ T cells were administered by tail vein injection. Libraries were prepared through the immunoSEQ multiplex PCR assay. The clones in this table, taken by TCRdb from immuneACCESS, are in-frame only. Not every clone is retained; where verified, under half of the shortfall comes from an unresolved V gene, and the cause of the rest is unknown. This sample has about 5,000 clones in its table, and less than 50% of those were observed once. Under 25% of the sample is in the top ten clones. What was sequenced was gut tissue. These receptors came from a female BALB/c mouse given C57BL/6 T cells with graft-versus-host disease after an allogeneic hematopoietic cell transplant.

This clone was detected a few times. Mouse germline and gene names are used. The sequence runs out 1 residue before the end of the CDR3; the remainder is reconstructed from the germline J gene. The chain joins TRBV24 to TRBJ1-1, with D possibly being TRBD1 (6 bases). Germline CDR1 reads KGHTA; CDR2 reads FRNEEI. Between the trimmed V and J ends, which lost 6 bases and 0 bases, there was a span of 8 bases. The CDR3 is made up of 13 amino acids. Partial CDR3 DNA: TGTGCCAGCAGCGGGACAACAAACACAGAAGTCTTC. Translating it yields CASSGTTNTEVF. The CDR3 in its entirety is CASSGTTNTEVFF.

By sample fraction, this clone is medium-sized. Mouse names are used for the genes. This sample also contains other DNA sequences that code for the same CDR3. The DNA read from the CDR3 is TGTGCCAGCAGCCCGGGACAAAGCTCCTATGAACAGTAC. Protein sequence: CASSPGQSSYEQY. The whole CDR3 protein is CASSPGQSSYEQYF. The chain combines TRBV26 with TRBJ2-7, with a tentative D call TRBD1 (6 bases). The CDR3 extends 1 residue past the end of the read, so its final part is completed from the germline J gene. The V end lost 6 bases, the J end lost 0 bases, and 12 bases lay between the germline ends. Germline V CDR1 and CDR2: KGHPV, FQNQEV (reference sequence). The CDR3 is 14 amino acids.